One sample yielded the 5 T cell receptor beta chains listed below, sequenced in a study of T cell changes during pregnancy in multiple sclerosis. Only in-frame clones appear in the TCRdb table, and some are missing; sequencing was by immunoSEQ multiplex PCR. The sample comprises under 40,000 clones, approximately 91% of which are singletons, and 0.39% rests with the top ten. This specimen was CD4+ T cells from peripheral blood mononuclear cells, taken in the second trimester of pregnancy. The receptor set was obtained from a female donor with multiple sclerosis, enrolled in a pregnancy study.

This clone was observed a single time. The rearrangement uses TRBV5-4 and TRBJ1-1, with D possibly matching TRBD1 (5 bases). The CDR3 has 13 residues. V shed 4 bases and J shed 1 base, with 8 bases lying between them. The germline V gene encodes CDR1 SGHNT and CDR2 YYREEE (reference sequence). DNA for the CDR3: TGTGCCAGCAGCGCAGACAGGAACACTGAAGCTTTCTTT. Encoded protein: CASSADRNTEAFF.

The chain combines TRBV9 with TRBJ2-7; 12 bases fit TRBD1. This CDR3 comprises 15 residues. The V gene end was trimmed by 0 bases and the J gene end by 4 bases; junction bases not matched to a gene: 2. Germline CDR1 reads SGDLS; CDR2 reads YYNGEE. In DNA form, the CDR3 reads TGTGCCAGCAGCGTAGGGGGACAGGGGGCTTACGAGCAGTACTTC. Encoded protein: CASSVGGQGAYEQYF. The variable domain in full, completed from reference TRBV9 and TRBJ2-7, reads DSGVTQTPKHLITATGQRVTLRCSPRSGDLSVYWYQQSLDQGLQFLIQYYNGEERAKGNILERFSAQQFPDLHSELNLSSLELGDSALYFCASSVGGQGAYEQYFGPGTRLTVT.

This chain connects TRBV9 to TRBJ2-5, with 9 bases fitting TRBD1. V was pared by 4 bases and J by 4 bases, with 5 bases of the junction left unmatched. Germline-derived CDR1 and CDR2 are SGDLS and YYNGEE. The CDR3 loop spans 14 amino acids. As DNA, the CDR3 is TGTGCCAGCAGCATCGACAGGGGGGGAGAGACCCAGTACTTC. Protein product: CASSIDRGGETQYF.

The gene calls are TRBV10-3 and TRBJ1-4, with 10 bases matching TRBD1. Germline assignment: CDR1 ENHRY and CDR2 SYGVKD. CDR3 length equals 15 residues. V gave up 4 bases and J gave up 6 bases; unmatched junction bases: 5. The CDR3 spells CAISGDRGDDEKLFF. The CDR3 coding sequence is TGTGCCATCAGTGGGGACAGGGGAGATGATGAAAAACTGTTTTTT.

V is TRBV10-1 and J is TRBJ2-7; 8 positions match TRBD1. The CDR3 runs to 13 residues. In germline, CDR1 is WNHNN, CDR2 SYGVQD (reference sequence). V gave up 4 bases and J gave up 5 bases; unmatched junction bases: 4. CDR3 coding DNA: TGCGCCAGCAGTGTCCAGGGGGCCGACGAGCAGTACTTC. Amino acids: CASSVQGADEQYF.